A single count supports the clone carrying this T cell receptor beta chain. Its antigen is still unknown. Libraries were prepared by immunoSEQ multiplex PCR; TCRdb keeps only in-frame clonotypes and omits some of them. The sample carries some 170,000 clones, about 86% recorded once. This specimen comes from a study of cytomegalovirus exposure and HLA in healthy donors. Findings and limits, study-wide: The study labeled fewer than 200 TCR beta chains cytomegalovirus-associated.

This CDR3 contains 14 residues. Germline CDR1 is KGHSH and CDR2 is LQKENI. With 5 bases removed from V and 8 bases from J, the gap between germline ends came to 13 bases. This sequence was found in a woman in her thirties in good health and CMV-seronegative. The source material was PBMCs. The J gene is TRBJ1-6, the V gene TRBV18, with D possibly being TRBD1 (6 bases). The CDR3 DNA follows: TGTGCCAGCTCATCGGCAAACAGGGATTCACCCCTCCACTTT. Its protein product is CASSSANRDSPLHF.